What follows is one T cell receptor beta chain and its context. Data came from immunoSEQ multiplex PCR; TCRdb stores just in-frame clones and leaves some out. The data hold under 1,100,000 clones, with approximately 78% observed a single time. The CDR3 covers 13 residues. Trimming cost V 6 bases and J 11 bases, with 17 bases left between them. The germline gives CDR1 MNHEY, CDR2 SVGAGI. This sample was included in a study of shared clonotypes between healthy human individuals. J is TRBJ1-5 and V is TRBV6-5; perhaps TRBD1 as D (5 bases). This TCR was recovered from a man between 18 and 35 years old in good health. Some clones in this sample may be carry-over from other donors' samples. Sequencing was carried out using memory CD4+ T cells from PBMCs. The subset here: CD45RA-negative fraction. CDR3 amino acids: CASSAGSVGAQHF. CDR3 nucleotides: TGTGCCAGCAGCGCAGGATCGGTGGGGGCCCAGCATTTT.